Shown below are 5 T cell receptor beta chains from a single sample sequenced in a study of beta chain features in type 1 diabetes. Expressed TCRB transcripts got sequenced, as all isolated RNA was reverse transcribed. TCRdb's table, derived via immunoSEQ multiplex PCR, lists solely in-frame clones and lacks some. The sample includes some 44,000 clones, just over 50% of them seen just once. Sequenced material: Tregs from blood. The receptors here all came from a woman aged 18-35 years in good health.

V usage is TRBV28 and J usage is TRBJ2-7, with TRBD2 matching over 11 bases. Germline loops: CDR1 MDHEN, CDR2 SYDVKM. CDR3 size: 13 residues. The ends lost 8 bases at V and 5 bases at J; junction bases unmatched: 5. CDR3 region: CASVAGGLHEQYF. CDR3 nucleotides: TGTGCCAGCGTAGCGGGAGGGCTCCACGAGCAGTACTTC.

This rearrangement joins TRBV29-1 to TRBJ1-1; a possible D gene is TRBD1 (6 bases). The CDR3 extends over 14 amino acids. The germline V and J ends were trimmed by 8 bases and 1 base, with 17 bases remaining between them. Germline V CDR1 and CDR2: SQVTM, ANQGSEA. Written as DNA, the CDR3 is TGCAGCTCGGAACCCGACAGGAGGAACACTGAAGCTTTCTTT. It codes for CSSEPDRRNTEAFF.

The sample holds a few counts of this clone. This chain uses TRBV6-5 with TRBJ2-5; maybe TRBD1 (6 bases). V lost 6 bases and J lost 2, with 16 bases in between. CDR3 size: 15 residues. Germline assignment: CDR1 MNHEY and CDR2 SVGAGI. The CDR3 coding sequence is TGTGCCAGCAGCCGACCGACAGGACAACAAGAGACCCAGTACTTC. Protein sequence: CASSRPTGQQETQYF.

V is TRBV27 and J is TRBJ1-2, with a tentative D call TRBD1 (6 bases). The germline V gene has CDR1 MNHEY and CDR2 SMNVEV (reference sequence). This CDR3 has 15 amino acids. Trimming pared 5 bases from V and 4 bases from J, leaving 17 bases between. The CDR3: CASSRSGGRAYGYTF. The CDR3 bases are TGTGCCAGCAGTAGAAGCGGGGGGCGGGCCTATGGCTACACCTTC.

Only a few counts were recorded for this clone. In nucleotides, the CDR3 is TGTGCCAGCGGGAAGGACAGGGGGCATCTCGAGCAGTACTTC. The encoded protein is CASGKDRGHLEQYF. The chain combines TRBV7-2 with TRBJ2-7; 11 bases line up with TRBD1. V was clipped by 8 bases and J by 6 bases; unmatched bases: 9. The CDR3 spans 14 residues. Germline V gene data show CDR1 as SGHTA and CDR2 as FQGNSA.